This T cell receptor beta chain was captured in a study of CD8 T cells in ankylosing spondylitis. Study-level findings and limits: A TCR beta motif made of several highly homologous variants seemed typical of ankylosing spondylitis blood. Some motif variants were previously reported in reactive arthritis synovial fluid and blood.

The CDR3 runs to 15 residues. V dropped 1 base and J dropped 7 bases, with 13 bases sitting between them. Looked up from germline, CDR1 is LNHNV and CDR2 is YYDKDF (reference sequence). This clonotype came up many times. What it binds is not known. TCRdb recomputed calls from the 5' RACE reads with MiXCR, one row per CDR3 protein. Of around 99,000 distinct CDR3 sequences listed, about 9.1% are singletons. The receptor comes from a male donor with ankylosing spondylitis or in good health (not recorded which). The sample comprised blood, either unsorted or a sorted T cell fraction (not recorded which). The chain links TRBV15 to TRBJ1-4; D is ambiguous. The CDR3 protein is CATSRGLGESEKLFF. The CDR3 DNA is TGTGCCACCAGCAGAGGTCTAGGCGAGAGTGAAAAACTGTTTTTT.